This T cell receptor (beta chain) was documented in a study of blood T cell repertoires in COVID-19. Across the study: Acute and convalescent COVID-19 specimens originated in the United States, Italy and Spain. From T cells, B-cell-depleted T cells, or PBMCs came the material, which was cDNA or gDNA.

V gave up 5 bases and J gave up 6 bases, with 17 bases separating them. This CDR3 contains 15 residues. Germline CDR1 and CDR2: SGHAT and FQNNGV. This table comes from immunoSEQ multiplex PCR, and its TCRdb copy is limited to in-frame clones, with some not included. The sample lists about 70,000 clones, around 86% occurring once. The sequence derives from a woman between 18 and 29 years old with acute or convalescent COVID-19. The chain has TRBV11-2 and TRBJ2-1, with D perhaps matching TRBD2 (6 bases). Sequencing used peripheral blood. The CDR3 region is CASSPGAGGVNEQFF. As DNA, the CDR3 is TGTGCCAGCAGCCCCGGGGCTGGAGGGGTCAATGAGCAGTTCTTC.